These 28 T cell receptor beta chains originate from one sample sequenced in a study of technical replicates of blood from several donors. Clones were sequenced by immunoSEQ multiplex PCR, and TCRdb holds only the in-frame ones, with some missing. The sample lists 65,000 to 85,000 clones; approximately 93% were seen once. Input material: T cells isolated from PBMCs. The receptors were sampled from a human donor in good health.

This clone was detected only once. The V and J genes are TRBV9 and TRBJ1-1; 8 bases agree with TRBD1. This CDR3 is built from 12 residues. Germline values: CDR1 SGDLS, CDR2 YYNGEE. The ends lost 2 bases at V and 7 bases at J; junction bases unmatched: 1. The CDR3 region has the DNA TGTGCCAGCAGCGTTGGGACAGGTGAAGCTTTCTTT. Translated: CASSVGTGEAFF.

The CDR3 DNA is TGTGCCAGCAGCCCCCCTGATGGTTCCCGGACGCAGTATTTT. It yields the protein CASSPPDGSRTQYF. The gene calls are TRBV7-3 and TRBJ2-3; the D is unclear. V gave up 5 bases and J gave up 9 bases, with 18 bases separating them. CDR1 is SGHTA and CDR2 is FQGTGA in the germline V gene. The CDR3 spans 14 residues. Filled out from reference TRBV7-3 and TRBJ2-3, the complete variable domain reads GAGVSQTPSNKVTEKGKYVELRCDPISGHTALYWYRQSLGQGPEFLIYFQGTGAADDSGLPNDRFFAVRPEGSVSTLKIQRTERGDSAVYLCASSPPDGSRTQYFGPGTRLTVL.

The chain employs TRBV7-9 and TRBJ2-3, with 9 bases that match TRBD1. Germline loops: CDR1 SEHNR, CDR2 FQNEAQ (reference sequence). The J segment lost 5 bases and the V segment lost 4 bases, leaving 4 bases of the junction unmatched. The CDR3 length is 14 residues. The CDR3 DNA sequence: TGTGCCAGCAGCTCAGGACAGGGGCTAGATACGCAGTATTTT. The encoded protein is CASSSGQGLDTQYF.

V and J are TRBV28 and TRBJ2-7; 10 bases map to TRBD1. Losses at the gene ends were 6 bases for V and 6 bases for J; bases not matched to a gene: 2. The CDR3 totals 12 residues. Germline V gene lookup returns CDR1 MDHEN and CDR2 SYDVKM. The CDR3 loop reads CASRTGGVEQYF. The DNA of the CDR3 is TGTGCCAGCAGGACAGGGGGCGTCGAGCAGTACTTC.

The chain uses TRBV27 and TRBJ1-1, with TRBD1 matching over 7 bases. The J segment lost 3 bases and the V segment lost 9 bases, leaving 13 bases of the junction unmatched. The CDR3 loop spans 15 amino acids. Germline V gives CDR1 MNHEY, CDR2 SMNVEV (reference sequence). In nucleotides, the CDR3 is TGTGCCAGGACAGGGTATCGAGCAGGGGACACTGAAGCTTTCTTT. Translated: CARTGYRAGDTEAFF.

The chain couples TRBV11-3 to TRBJ2-7, with D possibly being TRBD1 (5 bases). Germline-derived CDR1 and CDR2 are SGHNT and YENEEA. The V end lost 5 bases, the J end lost 3 bases, and 14 bases lay between the germline ends. CDR3 size: 14 residues. DNA of the CDR3: TGTGCCAGCAGCCCCCGGACATGGAACTACGAGCAGTACTTC. It encodes CASSPRTWNYEQYF.

The chain's CDR3 is CASSLRDRVVGHEQYF. The DNA for the CDR3 is TGTGCCAGCAGTTTAAGGGACAGGGTAGTAGGCCACGAGCAGTACTTC. The gene calls are TRBV27 and TRBJ2-7; 9 bases are a match to TRBD1. V lost 2 bases, J lost 5 bases, and 10 bases stayed unmatched. This CDR3 comprises 16 residues. CDR1 is MNHEY and CDR2 is SMNVEV in the germline V gene (reference sequence).

The CDR3 nucleotides read TGTGCCAGCAGCCTGACTGGAGCTAGCGGGAGGGCCAGAAATGAGCAGTTCTTC. Amino acid sequence: CASSLTGASGRARNEQFF. This sequence joins TRBV7-9 and TRBJ2-1; 12 bases match TRBD2. CDR1 and CDR2 from the germline V gene are SEHNR and FQNEAQ (reference sequence). J gave up 7 bases and V 5 bases, and 15 bases lay outside the gene matches. This CDR3 region has 18 residues.

The chain is built from TRBV28 and TRBJ1-1, with TRBD1 matching 8 bases. After removal of 10 bases from V and 3 bases from J, the junction contained 19 bases not matched to a gene. The CDR3 runs 17 residues. Germline V gene sequence: CDR1 MDHEN, CDR2 SYDVKM. CDR3 sequence reads: CATLLFGTGEWDTEAFF. The CDR3 nucleotides are TGTGCCACCCTTCTTTTTGGGACAGGTGAATGGGACACTGAAGCTTTCTTT.

V usage is TRBV5-1 and J usage is TRBJ1-4; possibly TRBD1 for D (5 bases). The germline CDR1 and CDR2 sequences are SGHRS and YFSETQ. The CDR3 has 14 amino acids. V lost 9 bases and J lost 4, with 16 bases in between. In DNA form, the CDR3 reads TGCGCCACTAAGGGGAGCGGGGGTAATGAAAAACTGTTTTTT. This encodes CATKGSGGNEKLFF.

This clone was seen only once. This chain uses TRBV5-1 with TRBJ2-2; TRBD2 might be the D (5 bases). Germline V gives CDR1 SGHRS, CDR2 YFSETQ. This CDR3 has 16 residues. V shed 5 bases and J shed 5 bases, with 19 bases lying between them. CDR3 sequence (DNA): TGCGCCAGCAGTCTCGGACTGTTCCACCCTACCGGGGAGCTGTTTTTT. Translation: CASSLGLFHPTGELFF.

The V call is TRBV9, the J call TRBJ2-7; TRBD1 agrees at 8 bases. V lost 1 base, J lost 4 bases, and 7 bases stayed unmatched. The CDR3 length is 15 residues. Germline V gene sequence: CDR1 SGDLS, CDR2 YYNGEE. CDR3 sequence reads: CASSVSFGQGYEQYF. The CDR3 DNA is TGTGCCAGCAGCGTATCCTTCGGACAGGGATACGAGCAGTACTTC.

This chain connects TRBV7-4 to TRBJ1-5; D not resolved. Trimming took 3 bases from V and 1 from J, leaving 13 bases between them. This CDR3 region has 16 residues. Germline lookup yields CDR1 SGHVT and CDR2 SQSDAQ. The CDR3 region has the DNA TGTGCCAGCAGCTTCGGGAAGGCCGGGAGCAATCAGCCCCAGCATTTT. Its translation is CASSFGKAGSNQPQHF.

The CDR3 sequence is CASLGQGENEKLFF. For the CDR3, the DNA is TGTGCCAGCCTAGGACAGGGGGAGAATGAAAAACTGTTTTTT. The chain employs TRBV6-1 and TRBJ1-4; TRBD1 aligns across 10 bases. CDR3 length: 14 residues. Germline CDR1 and CDR2: MNHNS and SASEGT. Trimming cost V 8 bases and J 5 bases; bases outside gene matches: 5.

This chain uses TRBV5-1 with TRBJ1-2; the match to TRBD1 covers 7 bases. The CDR3 totals 15 residues. Germline V gene data show CDR1 as SGHRS and CDR2 as YFSETQ. After removal of 4 bases from V and 2 bases from J, the junction contained 8 bases not matched to a gene. The CDR3 loop is CASSDPRGSNYGYTF. In DNA, the CDR3 is TGCGCCAGCAGCGACCCCAGGGGGTCGAACTATGGCTACACCTTC.

This chain joins TRBV29-1 and TRBJ1-5, with D maybe TRBD1 (5 bases). The V gene lost 2 bases and the J gene lost 9 bases, with 14 bases spanning the gap. CDR1 and CDR2 from the germline V gene are SQVTM and ANQGSEA. The CDR3 runs to 13 residues. The DNA for the CDR3 is TGCAGCGTTGAAAGTGGGGAGGGGAGGCCCCAGCATTTT. The encoded protein is CSVESGEGRPQHF.

The rearrangement joins TRBV7-2 to TRBJ2-3; D possibly corresponds to TRBD2 (5 bases). Per germline, CDR1 SGHTA and CDR2 FQGNSA. The germline V and J ends were trimmed by 0 bases and 5 bases, with 9 bases remaining between them. CDR3 length: 14 amino acids. This chain's CDR3 is CASSLAGVGDTQYF. The CDR3 DNA sequence: TGTGCCAGCAGCTTAGCGGGAGTAGGAGATACGCAGTATTTT.

The gene calls are TRBV5-1 and TRBJ2-3; D possibly corresponds to TRBD1 (5 bases). This CDR3 has 15 amino acids. Germline V gives CDR1 SGHRS, CDR2 YFSETQ. V lost 2 bases to trimming and J lost 5 bases, with 15 bases between them. CDR3 sequence reads: CASSFLAGWGDTQYF. The CDR3 DNA follows: TGCGCCAGCAGCTTCTTGGCAGGGTGGGGAGATACGCAGTATTTT.

This clone was recorded once. The CDR3 DNA reads TGTGCCAGCAGAGATACAGGGGGCGGGGAGACCCAGTACTTC. This encodes CASRDTGGGETQYF. The chain is built from TRBV27 and TRBJ2-5, with 9 bases aligning to TRBD1. The CDR3 has 14 amino acids. After removal of 6 bases from V and 5 bases from J, the junction contained 7 bases not matched to a gene. The germline V gene has CDR1 MNHEY and CDR2 SMNVEV (reference sequence).

This clone has only one observation. V is TRBV5-6 and J is TRBJ2-1; TRBD2 matches at 13 bases. Germline loops: CDR1 SGHDT, CDR2 YYEEEE. The V segment lost 4 bases and the J segment 10 bases; nucleotides outside the gene matches: 8. The CDR3 consists of 15 residues. The CDR3 here is CASSPGLAGLIEQFF. Written as DNA, the CDR3 is TGTGCCAGCAGCCCGGGACTAGCGGGGCTTATCGAGCAGTTCTTC.

The chain links TRBV4-2 to TRBJ1-2; D possibly corresponds to TRBD1 (6 bases). The germline gives CDR1 LGHNA, CDR2 YNFKEQ. The CDR3 loop spans 14 amino acids. V lost 0 bases and J lost 2, with 7 bases in between. This CDR3 reads CASSQDQGNYGYTF. CDR3 bases: TGTGCCAGCAGCCAAGATCAGGGGAACTATGGCTACACCTTC.

The chain uses TRBV7-3 and TRBJ2-3; D unresolved. Trimming removed 2 bases at V and 6 bases at J, with 3 bases between. From germline, CDR1 is SGHTA and CDR2 FQGTGA. The CDR3 loop spans 11 amino acids. The CDR3 coding sequence is TGTGCCAGCAGCTTATCGGATACGCAGTATTTT. It translates to CASSLSDTQYF.

The rearrangement joins TRBV5-6 to TRBJ2-7; possibly TRBD1 for D (5 bases). Trimming cost V 0 bases and J 2 bases, with 12 bases left between them. Germline V gene lookup returns CDR1 SGHDT and CDR2 YYEEEE. The CDR3 loop spans 15 amino acids. The CDR3 reads CASSLVDSPTYEQYF. Here the CDR3 DNA reads TGTGCCAGCAGCTTGGTAGACAGTCCTACCTACGAGCAGTACTTC.

The chain uses TRBV7-3 and TRBJ2-3, with 7 bases fitting TRBD2. The length of the CDR3 is 14 residues. Unmatched junction bases numbered 6, after V lost 5 bases and J lost 4 bases. The germline V gene encodes CDR1 SGHTA and CDR2 FQGTGA. The CDR3 spells CASSARLAPDTQYF. CDR3 bases: TGTGCCAGCAGCGCTAGACTAGCCCCAGATACGCAGTATTTT.

The rearrangement links TRBV10-3 to TRBJ2-7; 10 nucleotides match TRBD2. This CDR3 is built from 19 residues. J lost 4 bases, V lost 0 bases, and 15 bases had no gene match. The germline V gene has CDR1 ENHRY and CDR2 SYGVKD. The DNA for the CDR3 is TGTGCCATCAGTGAGTCCCCACTAGCGGGGATACGAATCGTATACGAGCAGTACTTC. It codes for CAISESPLAGIRIVYEQYF.

The V gene is TRBV9, the J gene TRBJ2-7, with no clear D. V lost 2 bases to trimming and J lost 1 base, with 10 bases between them. Germline V gives CDR1 SGDLS, CDR2 YYNGEE. The CDR3 totals 14 residues. The CDR3 sequence is CASSVGVKSYEQYF. Written as DNA, the CDR3 is TGTGCCAGCAGCGTTGGAGTAAAATCCTACGAGCAGTACTTC.

The CDR3 DNA reads TGTGCCAGCCTCCAGGGATCGGGGGTACCAGACGAGCAGTACTTC. It is translated as CASLQGSGVPDEQYF. The chain has TRBV21-1 and TRBJ2-7; TRBD2, as called in the table, went unchecked against the DNA. TRBV21-1 has pseudogene status. The CDR3 consists of 15 residues.

The chain has TRBV30 and TRBJ2-4; D not certain. The length of the CDR3 is 16 residues. V lost 1 base and J lost 0, with 13 bases in between. Germline loops: CDR1 GTSNPN, CDR2 SVGIG (reference sequence). CDR3 loop: CAWSEKHALAKNIQYF. Here the CDR3 DNA reads TGTGCCTGGAGTGAAAAGCATGCGCTAGCCAAAAACATTCAGTACTTC. The full variable domain, with the rest looked up from reference TRBV30 and TRBJ2-4, is SQTIHQWPATLVQPVGSPLSLECTVEGTSNPNLYWYRQAAGRGLQLLFYSVGIGQISSEVPQNLSASRPQDRQFILSSKKLLLSDSGFYLCAWSEKHALAKNIQYFGAGTRLSVL.